This T cell receptor beta chain was sequenced in a study of T cell repertoires in cytomegalovirus infection. TCRdb reprocessed the reads via MiXCR and lists one record per CDR3 protein. The table shows about 570,000 distinct CDR3 sequences, with 40% occurring only once. The CDR3 spans 12 residues. Germline V CDR1 and CDR2: WSHSY, SAAADI. V was pared by 6 bases and J by 4 bases, with 3 bases of the junction left unmatched. As for this clonotype: Its specificity is not known.

This receptor was taken from a human donor in good health (CMV status not recorded). Some clones in this sample may be carry-over from other donors' samples. The chain employs TRBV10-2 and TRBJ2-7, with TRBD1 matching over 7 bases. The sample was cultured PBMCs, taken from culture after CMV antigen stimulation. CDR3 in DNA: TGCGCCAGCAGGACAGGGCGATACGAGCAGTACTTC. Translation gives CASRTGRYEQYF.